This T cell receptor beta chain was obtained from a study of post-analysis software for immune sequencing data. Study information: Patients had relapsing-remitting, secondary progressive or progressive-relapsing multiple sclerosis; some lacked subtype. Findings of the study overall: A significant reduction in normalized Chao1 diversity was observed in multiple sclerosis patients versus controls. Patients used about 5 TRBV segments, including TRBV5-6, TRBV5-1 and TRBV20-1, more often than controls. Strong co-clustering by F measure linked samples that shared a preparation batch.

About this clonotype itself: Its specificity is unknown.

The germline CDR1 and CDR2 sequences are SGHTA and FQGNSA. V dropped 5 bases and J dropped 6; count of bases not matched to a gene: 12. CDR3 size: 18 residues. Sequencing libraries made from TCR beta cDNA carried unique molecular identifiers. Out of 1 to 10 million T cells, a few hundred thousand cDNA molecules were generated. TCRdb ran MiXCR on the PCR reads and lists one entry per CDR3 protein. In the table there are roughly 700,000 distinct CDR3 sequences, roughly 30% of which are singletons. J is TRBJ2-3 and V is TRBV7-2, with 15 bases fitting TRBD2. This clonotype was sampled from a girl aged 10 to 17 with multiple sclerosis. Sequenced input: blood. CDR3 sequence: CASSGLGLAGGPEDTQYF. DNA of the CDR3: TGTGCCAGCAGCGGGCTAGGACTAGCGGGAGGGCCGGAGGATACGCAGTATTTT.